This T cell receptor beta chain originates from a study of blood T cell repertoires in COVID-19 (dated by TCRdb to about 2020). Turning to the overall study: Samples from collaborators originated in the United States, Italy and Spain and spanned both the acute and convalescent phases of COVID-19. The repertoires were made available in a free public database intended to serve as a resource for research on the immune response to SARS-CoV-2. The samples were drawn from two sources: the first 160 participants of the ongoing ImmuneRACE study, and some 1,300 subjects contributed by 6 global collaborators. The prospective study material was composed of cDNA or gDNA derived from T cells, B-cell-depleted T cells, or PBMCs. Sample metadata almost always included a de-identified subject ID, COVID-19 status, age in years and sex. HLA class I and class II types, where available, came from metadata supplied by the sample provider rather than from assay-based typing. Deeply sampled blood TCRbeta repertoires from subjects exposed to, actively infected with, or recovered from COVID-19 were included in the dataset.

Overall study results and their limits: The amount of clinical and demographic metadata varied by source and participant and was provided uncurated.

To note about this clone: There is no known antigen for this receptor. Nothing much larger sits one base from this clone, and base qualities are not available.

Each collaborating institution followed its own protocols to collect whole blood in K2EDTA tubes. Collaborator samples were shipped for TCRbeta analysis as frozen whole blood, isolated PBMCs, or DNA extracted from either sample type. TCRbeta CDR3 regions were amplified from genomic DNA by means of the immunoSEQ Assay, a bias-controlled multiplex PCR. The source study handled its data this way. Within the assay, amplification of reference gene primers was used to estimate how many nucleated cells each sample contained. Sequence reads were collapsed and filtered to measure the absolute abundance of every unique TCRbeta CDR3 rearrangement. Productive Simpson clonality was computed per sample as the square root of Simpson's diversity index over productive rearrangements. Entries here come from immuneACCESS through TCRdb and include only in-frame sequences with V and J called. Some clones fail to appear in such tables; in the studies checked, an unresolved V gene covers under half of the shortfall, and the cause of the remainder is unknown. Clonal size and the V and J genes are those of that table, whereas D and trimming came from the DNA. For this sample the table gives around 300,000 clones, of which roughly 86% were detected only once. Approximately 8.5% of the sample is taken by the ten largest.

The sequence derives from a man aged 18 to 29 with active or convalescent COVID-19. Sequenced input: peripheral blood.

The CDR3 here reads CASSEHPGQVHSPLHF. The nucleotides are TGTGCCAGCAGTGAGCATCCGGGACAGGTCCATTCACCCCTCCACTTT. This chain is built from TRBV27 and TRBJ1-6; a stretch of 8 junction bases matches TRBD1. The germline V and J ends show losses of 5 bases and 8 bases respectively, and no gene match explains 11 bases of the junction. The CDR3 covers 16 residues, taking in both the cysteine and the phenylalanine. Only the CDR3 portion is preserved as DNA: 48 bases, with reading frame beginning at the first base. CDR1 and CDR2 were assigned from the germline V gene (reference sequence) as MNHEY and SMNVEV.